These T cell receptor beta chains were read from a single sample in a study of T cell responses to AZD1222 COVID-19 vaccine. Sequencing was performed with immunoSEQ multiplex PCR; in TCRdb, only in-frame clones are kept and a portion is missing. This sample has around 120,000 clones, with roughly 84% found just once. The starting material was peripheral blood, obtained on day 0 of AZD1222 vaccination. These receptors came from an adult in good health. CDR3s include the opening cysteine and the closing phenylalanine or tryptophan. Expanded clones get a size class; other rows say once, few or many, or leave the size out.

CDR3aa	abundance	v_gene
CASSPPGQRNSPLHF	.	TRBV7-8
CAAGLGGRDTQYF	.	TRBV24-1
CASSLGTSGKTVEQFF	.	TRBV28
CASSTGQGEGTQYF	.	TRBV7-7
CASSPLLAGNYEQYF	few	TRBV9
CASSSGTRYQPQHF	.	TRBV6-5
CSVVIRQGSYEQYF	.	TRBV29-1
CASSLWGMTGDEQYF	few	TRBV7-9
CASSLERDREETQYF	.	TRBV5-4
CASSTNRDRVNQPQHF	.	TRBV6-4
CASSARGGNLNSPLHF	few	TRBV9
CASSQDGYNEQFF	.	TRBV5-1
CATSRDNGQVYGYTF	.	TRBV15
CASSQDPGWEGGTLTDTQYF	.	TRBV3-1/TRBV3-2
CATSDLGTEAFF	.	TRBV24-1
CASSLQGSPANEQFF	.	TRBV5-4
CAISEVGRGHDGYTF	.	TRBV10-3
CASRAQGMHNSPLHF	.	TRBV7-8
CATSDPGQGLGYTF	.	TRBV24-1
CASTPVRLAGYTF	.	TRBV28
CASSPPAGGGEAFF	.	TRBV9
CASSLDRVYNEQFF	.	TRBV7-8
CASKLAGGGDNEQFF	.	TRBV11-2